This T cell receptor (beta chain) was identified during a study of PD-L1 blockade in urothelial cancer. Study details: The study started patients on atezolizumab at some point between 2014 and 2016, giving 1,200 mg intravenously every 3 weeks. Most patients, about 85% of the roughly 29, were males with bladder-origin cancer. It was at 3 weeks (second dose) and 6 weeks after treatment start that blood was analyzed.

Trimming took 0 bases from V and 5 from J, leaving 13 bases between them. The CDR3 loop spans 15 amino acids. Germline CDR1 LGHNA, CDR2 YNFKEQ. Added to each PCR by spiking were synthetic TCR analog templates. Assay used: immunoSEQ multiplex PCR; TCRdb lists only in-frame clones, some missing. This sample has about 38,000 clones; 80% to 90% occur once, and the top ten carry about 1.9%. The sequence derives from a man in his fifties or sixties with urothelial cancer. The source was PBMCs, collected around atezolizumab (anti-PD-L1) treatment. This chain joins TRBV4-2 and TRBJ1-1; no reliable D call. Here the CDR3 DNA reads TGTGCCAGCAGCCAAGAGACATCCCGGGAGACTGAAGCTTTCTTT. Translating gives CASSQETSRETEAFF.